This entry lists 29 T cell receptor beta chains sequenced from one sample in a study of regulatory T cells in long-lasting Graves disease. CDR3-region Arm-PCR and iRepertoire HTBI primers produced the TCR beta libraries. TCRdb analysed the multiplex PCR reads with MiXCR anew, one entry per CDR3 protein. The sample includes 310,000 or so distinct CDR3 sequences, around a fifth of them seen just once. Time point noted: persistent/refractory GD, antithyroid drugs over 5 years with positive TRAb. From PBMCs, RNA was extracted and then used to make the TCR library. Sample: peripheral blood mononuclear cells (PBMCs), taken when the disease was refractory, from a patient treated with antithyroid drugs. The origin of the receptors is a female donor with Graves disease.

The V gene is TRBV29-1, the J gene TRBJ2-7, with D possibly matching TRBD2 (7 bases). Germline CDR1 is SQVTM and CDR2 is ANQGSEA. V lost 3 bases and J lost 0, with 15 bases in between. The CDR3 has 15 amino acids. The CDR3 loop is CSVEGGPASSYEQYF. The CDR3, as DNA: TGCAGCGTTGAGGGGGGGCCGGCTAGCTCCTACGAGCAGTACTTC.

At least ten counts were recorded for this clonotype. The chain has TRBV20-1 and TRBJ2-5; D remains unclear. Germline V lookup: CDR1 DFQATT, CDR2 SNEGSKA (reference sequence). There are 15 residues in the CDR3. Trimming took off 0 bases at V and 5 bases at J, with 16 bases between the two ends. CDR3 in amino acids: CSARDPPPSQETQYF. DNA for the CDR3: TGCAGTGCTAGAGATCCCCCCCCGAGCCAGGAGACCCAGTACTTC.

This clonotype appeared a few times. The chain employs TRBV7-6 and TRBJ2-2, with D tentatively TRBD1 (5 bases). V dropped 5 bases and J dropped 5 bases, with 12 bases sitting between them. The CDR3 loop spans 14 amino acids. Germline lookup yields CDR1 SGHVS and CDR2 FNYEAQ. The CDR3 sequence: CASSLSRQTGELFF. CDR3 in DNA: TGTGCCAGCAGCCTAAGTCGACAGACCGGGGAGCTGTTTTTT.

This sequence joins TRBV13 and TRBJ1-5; D remains ambiguous. Trimming removed 3 bases from V and 12 bases from J, with 12 bases in between. The CDR3 is 12 residues long. CDR1 is PRHDT, CDR2 FYEKMQ, per germline (reference sequence). CDR3 coding DNA: TGTGCCAGCAGCTTGGAAGGAGGACTCCAGCATTTT. Translating it yields CASSLEGGLQHF.

This clonotype appeared a few times. This chain links TRBV3-1 with TRBJ1-1; D is uncertain. Trimming removed 2 bases from V and 6 bases from J, with 10 bases in between. The CDR3 spans 13 residues. Per the germline V gene, CDR1 is LGHDT and CDR2 is YNNKEL (reference sequence). The CDR3 loop is CASSQPGTSEAFF. CDR3 in DNA: TGTGCCAGCAGCCAACCGGGAACCTCTGAAGCTTTCTTT.

This clonotype came up a few times. The chain couples TRBV11-1 to TRBJ1-2; TRBD1 agrees at 9 bases. The CDR3 is made up of 14 amino acids. The junction had 7 bases not matched to a gene; V was cut back by 3 bases and J by 8 bases. Germline assignment: CDR1 SGHAT and CDR2 FQDESV (reference sequence). This chain's CDR3 is CASSFRDRAQGYTF. The CDR3 DNA sequence: TGTGCCAGCAGCTTCCGGGACAGGGCGCAGGGCTACACCTTC.

The chain has TRBV20-1 and TRBJ2-7; TRBD1 aligns across 9 bases. Germline V gene data show CDR1 as DFQATT and CDR2 as SNEGSKA (reference sequence). CDR3 size: 16 residues. V lost 0 bases to trimming and J lost 3 bases; unmatched junction nucleotides: 9. CDR3 sequence: CSARDLGGDRVYEQYF. In nucleotides, the CDR3 is TGCAGTGCTAGAGATCTCGGCGGGGACAGGGTCTACGAGCAGTACTTC.

The chain employs TRBV27 and TRBJ2-1, with 10 bases that match TRBD2. Trimming took 7 bases from V and 7 from J; bases not matched to a gene: 4. This CDR3 has 13 amino acids. Germline assignment: CDR1 MNHEY and CDR2 SMNVEV (reference sequence). This CDR3 is CASNLAGANEQFF. The CDR3 DNA is TGTGCCAGCAATCTAGCGGGAGCTAATGAGCAGTTCTTC.

This clonotype was recorded many times. One end of the junction varies from germline; a read error may be responsible. The chain joins TRBV6-2 or TRBV6-3 to TRBJ2-3; the D gene is possibly TRBD2 (6 bases). This CDR3 contains 13 residues. Germline V CDR1 and CDR2: MNHEY, SVGEGT. The CDR3 sequence: CASTYRETDTQYF. The CDR3 DNA reads TGTGCCAGCACTTACCGGGAGACAGATACGCAGTATTTT.

Points on this clonotype: A read error is possible here, since a much larger clone lies one base away. This chain joins TRBV2 and TRBJ1-5, with D uncertain. CDR1 is SNHLY and CDR2 is FYNNEI in the germline V gene. This CDR3 spans 17 amino acids. The CDR3 here is CASGEALGENSNQPQHF. The CDR3 bases are TGTGCCAGCGGTGAAGCGCTCGGAGAAAATAGCAATCAGCCCCAGCATTTT.

The chain couples TRBV5-1 to TRBJ2-4; 7 bases match TRBD2. The CDR3 extends over 16 amino acids. The V gene's germline CDR1 is SGHRS and CDR2 YFSETQ. V was pared by 1 base and J by 5 bases, with 9 bases of the junction left unmatched. CDR3 sequence reads: CASSLSTGGQENIQYF. The CDR3 region has the DNA TGCGCCAGCAGCTTGTCAACGGGAGGACAAGAAAACATTCAGTACTTC. Based on the CDR3 plus reference TRBV5-1 and TRBJ2-4, the full variable domain is KAGVTQTPRYLIKTRGQQVTLSCSPISGHRSVSWYQQTPGQGLQFLFEYFSETQRNKGNFPGRFSGRQFSNSRSEMNVSTLELGDSALYLCASSLSTGGQENIQYFGAGTRLSVL.

For this clonotype: A read error may explain this, as a much larger clone is one base away. V gene TRBV29-1 combines with J gene TRBJ1-5; possibly TRBD1 for D (5 bases). Trimming cost V 4 bases and J 15 bases, with 28 bases left between them. The CDR3 is made up of 15 amino acids. The germline gives CDR1 SQVTM, CDR2 ANQGSEA. The CDR3 sequence: CSVVYLGQGFVSGHF. The CDR3 coding sequence is TGCAGCGTTGTATATCTGGGGCAGGGCTTTGTTTCTGGGCATTTT.

This clonotype was observed once. A much larger clone lies a single base off, so this may be a read error. This chain joins TRBV7-9 and TRBJ2-7; 8 bases agree with TRBD1. Germline V gives CDR1 SEHNR, CDR2 FQNEAQ (reference sequence). V gave up 4 bases and J gave up 2 bases; unmatched junction bases: 7. This CDR3 has 15 amino acids. The CDR3 nucleotides are TGTGCCAGCAGCTCCCGACAGGGGAAAACCTACGAGCAGTACTTC. Its translation: CASSSRQGKTYEQYF.

On this clonotype: A far larger clone is one nucleotide away, so this likely arose from a read error. This chain joins TRBV13 and TRBJ2-5; 8 bases are shared with TRBD1. The CDR3 sequence is 13 residues long. Germline values: CDR1 PRHDT, CDR2 FYEKMQ (reference sequence). The trim removed 11 bases at V and 5 bases at J, leaving 10 bases unmatched. CDR3 protein: CAGTWDRSETQYF. In DNA, the CDR3 is TGTGCCGGCACTTGGGACAGGTCGGAGACCCAGTACTTC.

V usage is TRBV10-3 and J usage is TRBJ1-5; maybe TRBD1 (6 bases). The CDR3 sequence is 12 residues long. Per germline, CDR1 ENHRY and CDR2 SYGVKD. The germline V and J ends were trimmed by 11 bases and 4 bases, with 12 bases remaining between them. The CDR3 spells CAARGPNQPQHF. The DNA of the CDR3 is TGTGCCGCCAGGGGCCCAAATCAGCCCCAGCATTTT.

This clonotype occurred many times. The chain combines TRBV28 with TRBJ2-7; 7 bases are shared with TRBD2. This CDR3 has 12 residues. V trimming: 4 bases; J trimming: 12 bases; junction bases outside the gene matches: 9. Per germline, CDR1 MDHEN and CDR2 SYDVKM. The CDR3 is CASSSALLALYF. The CDR3 bases are TGTGCCAGCAGTTCGGCCCTACTAGCGCTGTACTTC.

This chain joins TRBV11-2 and TRBJ2-1; the D gene is possibly TRBD2 (6 bases). V lost 2 bases and J 8 bases, leaving 13 bases between the germline ends. This CDR3 region has 14 residues. CDR1 and CDR2 from the germline V gene are SGHAT and FQNNGV. CDR3 in amino acids: CASSLRRAIDEQFF. The CDR3 DNA follows: TGTGCCAGCAGCTTAAGGAGGGCCATCGATGAGCAGTTCTTC.

This clonotype was seen many times. The CDR3 region is CASSPSFSGANVLTF. CDR3 DNA sequence: TGTGCCAGCAGCCCGTCATTCTCTGGGGCCAACGTCCTGACTTTC. The chain has TRBV11-1 and TRBJ2-6; D is unresolved. V was cut by 5 bases and J by 0 bases, with 8 bases left in between. The CDR3 runs 15 residues. Germline lookup yields CDR1 SGHAT and CDR2 FQDESV (reference sequence).

Ten or more counts support this clonotype. V gene TRBV7-2 combines with J gene TRBJ1-1, with D perhaps matching TRBD1 (5 bases). Germline V CDR1 and CDR2: SGHTA, FQGNSA. The CDR3 spans 12 residues. V was cut by 5 bases and J by 4 bases, with 8 bases left in between. The DNA for the CDR3 is TGTGCCAGCAGCCCGGGGCCCACTGAAGCTTTCTTT. Protein: CASSPGPTEAFF.

Note on this clonotype: This may be a read error, as it is one base from a much larger clone. V usage is TRBV7-2 and J usage is TRBJ2-7; TRBD2 agrees at 9 bases. V shed 1 base, J shed 1 base, and the junction held 2 bases outside the gene matches. The germline gives CDR1 SGHTA, CDR2 FQGNSA. CDR3 size: 15 residues. CDR3 in DNA: TGTGCCAGCAGCTTAGGGGCGGGAGGGTCCTACGAGCAGTACTTC. Its protein is CASSLGAGGSYEQYF.

This clonotype has a handful of counts. This chain joins TRBV6-2 or TRBV6-3 and TRBJ2-7; D is ambiguous. The CDR3 runs 15 residues. Germline CDR1 reads MNHEY; CDR2 reads SVGEGT. Trimming removed 2 bases from V and 3 bases from J, with 14 bases in between. CDR3 sequence reads: CASSYAGFINYEQYF. CDR3 in DNA: TGTGCCAGCAGTTACGCCGGTTTCATCAACTACGAGCAGTACTTC.

This clonotype was found many times. The chain has TRBV20-1 and TRBJ2-7; D perhaps matches TRBD2 (5 bases). This CDR3 is 12 amino acids long. V was shortened by 6 bases and J by 3 bases, with 12 bases between the two germline ends. The V gene's germline CDR1 is DFQATT and CDR2 SNEGSKA (reference sequence). CDR3 sequence reads: CSATRMSYEQYF. Written as DNA, the CDR3 is TGCAGTGCCACTAGGATGAGCTACGAGCAGTACTTC.

This clonotype was found many times. The chain couples TRBV20-1 to TRBJ1-2; D ambiguous. Germline CDR1 and CDR2: DFQATT and SNEGSKA (reference sequence). The CDR3 covers 13 residues. V shed 7 bases and J shed 1 base, with 13 bases lying between them. CDR3 sequence (DNA): TGCAGTGATAAAGTCGACGGTAACTATGGCTACACCTTC. It specifies CSDKVDGNYGYTF.

This clonotype was recorded many times. V is TRBV28 and J is TRBJ1-2; 8 positions agree with TRBD1. The CDR3 runs to 14 residues. V was clipped by 8 bases and J by 6 bases; unmatched bases: 11. Per germline, CDR1 MDHEN and CDR2 SYDVKM. The CDR3 sequence is CASQLPGQVDGYTF. The CDR3, as DNA: TGTGCCAGCCAGCTCCCGGGACAGGTCGATGGCTACACCTTC.

The table lists this clonotype with a few counts. This chain uses TRBV28 with TRBJ2-2, with 7 nucleotides matching TRBD2. CDR3 length: 14 residues. Germline V CDR1 and CDR2: MDHEN, SYDVKM. Trimming at V came to 3 bases and at J to 2 bases, leaving 0 bases not matched to a gene. The CDR3 is CASSLGLNTGELFF. The CDR3 coding sequence is TGTGCCAGCAGTTTGGGACTAAACACCGGGGAGCTGTTTTTT.

This clonotype turned up a few times. This chain connects TRBV6-5 to TRBJ2-7; weak D call: TRBD2 (6 bases). Trimming left V 4 bases short and J 3 bases short, with 13 bases between. The CDR3 contains 14 residues. CDR1 is MNHEY, CDR2 SVGAGI, per germline. For the CDR3, the DNA is TGTGCCAGCAGTTCCCCGACTAGGGTCTACGAGCAGTACTTC. The encoded protein is CASSSPTRVYEQYF.

The table lists this clonotype with many counts. The chain links TRBV18 to TRBJ1-1; no firm D call. With 0 bases removed from V and 11 bases from J, the gap between germline ends came to 13 bases. The CDR3 has 13 residues. CDR1 KGHSH and CDR2 LQKENI come from the germline V gene. This CDR3 is CASSPPTFGEAFF. For the CDR3, the DNA is TGTGCCAGCTCACCACCGACGTTTGGGGAGGCTTTCTTT.

This clonotype has a count of ten or more. This CDR3 is CASSFPLTSGRAPYEQYF. The CDR3 nucleotides read TGTGCCAGCAGTTTCCCTCTCACTAGCGGGAGGGCCCCCTACGAGCAGTACTTC. The genes are TRBV28 and TRBJ2-7; the match to TRBD2 covers 13 bases. J was trimmed by 2 bases and V by 3 bases; bases with no gene match: 10. The length of the CDR3 is 18 residues. Germline loops: CDR1 MDHEN, CDR2 SYDVKM.

A note on this clonotype: This may come from a read error, since a much larger clone is one base off. Lacking the conserved final phenylalanine or tryptophan, this CDR3 likely reflects a read error. The chain has TRBV6-5 and TRBJ2-2; 11 bases agree with TRBD1. The CDR3 is 14 residues long. V lost 6 bases to trimming and J lost 7 bases; unmatched junction nucleotides: 4. CDR1 MNHEY and CDR2 SVGAGI come from the germline V gene. The CDR3 DNA is TGTGCCAGCAGACGGGACAGGGGGATCGGGGAGCTGTTTTCT. It specifies CASRRDRGIGELFS.